This section outlines one T cell receptor (beta chain) sequence together with its context. The target antigen is unknown. Other DNA sequences within the sample encode an identical CDR3. PCR amplification relied on 60 Vbeta primers (plus 13 Jbeta primers). Generated by immunoSEQ multiplex PCR, the TCRdb table keeps only in-frame clones and is missing some. In all, the sample yields some 130,000 clones. The sample is drawn from a study of cytomegalovirus exposure and HLA in healthy donors. About the study: Most genotyped donors, over 70% of about 400, had Caucasian-associated genetic ancestry. Findings of the study overall: A prior analysis recorded that most TCR beta V segments were productive about 87% or about 30% of the time.

The CDR3 has 14 amino acids. From germline, CDR1 is SQVTM and CDR2 ANQGSEA. The TCR was taken from a man younger than 30 in good health and CMV-seronegative. The gene calls are TRBV29-1 and TRBJ2-5, with D tentatively TRBD1 (5 bases). The end of the DNA is better explained by TRBJ2-7, so the J call may be wrong. Sample: PBMCs. In nucleotides, the CDR3 is TGCAGCGTTGAAGTTAGGGGTAGCTCCTACGAGCAGTACTTC. Amino acids: CSVEVRGSSYEQYF.